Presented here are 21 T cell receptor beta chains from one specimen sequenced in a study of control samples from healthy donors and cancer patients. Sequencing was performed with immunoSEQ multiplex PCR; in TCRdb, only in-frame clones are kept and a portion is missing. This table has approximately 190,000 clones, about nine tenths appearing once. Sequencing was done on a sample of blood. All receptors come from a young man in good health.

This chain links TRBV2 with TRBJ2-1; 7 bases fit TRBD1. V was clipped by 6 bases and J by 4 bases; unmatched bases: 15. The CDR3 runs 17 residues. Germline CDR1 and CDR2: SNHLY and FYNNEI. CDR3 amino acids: CASRYTSGDREYNEQFF. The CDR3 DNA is TGTGCCAGCAGATATACTTCCGGGGACAGAGAATACAATGAGCAGTTCTTC.

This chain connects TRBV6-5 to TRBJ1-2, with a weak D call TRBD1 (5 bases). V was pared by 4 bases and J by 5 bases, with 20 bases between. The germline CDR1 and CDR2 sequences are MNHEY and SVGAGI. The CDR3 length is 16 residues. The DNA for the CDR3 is TGTGCCAGCAGTTCAACCGGATGGGACTCTTTGTATGGCTACACCTTC. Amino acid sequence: CASSSTGWDSLYGYTF.

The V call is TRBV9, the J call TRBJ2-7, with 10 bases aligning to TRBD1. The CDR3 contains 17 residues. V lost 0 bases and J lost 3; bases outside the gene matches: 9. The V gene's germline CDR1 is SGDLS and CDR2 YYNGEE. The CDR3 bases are TGTGCCAGCAGCGTAGAATACCCCGGGACAGGGGACTACGAGCAGTACTTC. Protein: CASSVEYPGTGDYEQYF.

CDR3 coding DNA: TGTGCCTGGAGTGTATTTCCCAAGAACACTGAAGCTTTCTTT. It yields the protein CAWSVFPKNTEAFF. The V call is TRBV30, the J call TRBJ1-1; no reliable D call. V lost 0 bases and J lost 1, with 9 bases in between. The CDR3 is 14 residues long. Germline-derived CDR1 and CDR2 are GTSNPN and SVGIG (reference sequence). The variable domain in full, completed from reference TRBV30 and TRBJ1-1, reads SQTIHQWPATLVQPVGSPLSLECTVEGTSNPNLYWYRQAAGRGLQLLFYSVGIGQISSEVPQNLSASRPQDRQFILSSKKLLLSDSGFYLCAWSVFPKNTEAFFGQGTRLTVV.

The CDR3 protein is CASSIRQTLGPQHF. For the CDR3, the DNA is TGTGCCAGCAGCATTAGACAGACCTTGGGGCCCCAGCATTTT. The rearrangement joins TRBV5-6 to TRBJ1-5; a possible D gene is TRBD1 (5 bases). The CDR3 extends over 14 amino acids. V lost 4 bases to trimming and J lost 9 bases, with 17 bases between them. Germline-derived CDR1 and CDR2 are SGHDT and YYEEEE.

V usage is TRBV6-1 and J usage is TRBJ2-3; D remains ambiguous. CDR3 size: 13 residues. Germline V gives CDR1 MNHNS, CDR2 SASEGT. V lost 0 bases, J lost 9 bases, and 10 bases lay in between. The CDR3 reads CASSEAGAITQYF. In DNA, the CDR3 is TGTGCCAGCAGTGAAGCTGGAGCTATAACGCAGTATTTT.

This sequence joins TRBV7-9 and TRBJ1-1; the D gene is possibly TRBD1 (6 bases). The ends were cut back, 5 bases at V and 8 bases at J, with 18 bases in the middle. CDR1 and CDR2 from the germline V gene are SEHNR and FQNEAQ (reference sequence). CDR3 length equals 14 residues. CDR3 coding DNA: TGTGCCAGCAGCCCGCGGCTCGGGACACCCGAAGCTTTCTTT. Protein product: CASSPRLGTPEAFF.

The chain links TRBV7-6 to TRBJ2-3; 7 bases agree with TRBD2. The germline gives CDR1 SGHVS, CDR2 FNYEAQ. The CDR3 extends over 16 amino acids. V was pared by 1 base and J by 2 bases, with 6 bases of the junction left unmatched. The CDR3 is CASSLGPRGNTDTQYF. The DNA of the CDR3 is TGTGCCAGCAGCTTAGGTCCGCGGGGGAACACAGATACGCAGTATTTT.

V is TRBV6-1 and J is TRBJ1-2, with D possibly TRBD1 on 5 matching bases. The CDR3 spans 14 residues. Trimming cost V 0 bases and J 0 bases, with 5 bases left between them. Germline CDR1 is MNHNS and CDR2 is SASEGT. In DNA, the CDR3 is TGTGCCAGCAGTGAAGCGGACACTAACTATGGCTACACCTTC. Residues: CASSEADTNYGYTF.

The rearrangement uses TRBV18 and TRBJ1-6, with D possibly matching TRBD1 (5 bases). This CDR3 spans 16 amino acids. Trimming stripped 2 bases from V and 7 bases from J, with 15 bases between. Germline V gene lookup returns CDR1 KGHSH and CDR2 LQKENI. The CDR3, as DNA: TGTGCCAGCTCACCATCCCGGGGCGGATCCAATTCACCCCTCCACTTT. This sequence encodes CASSPSRGGSNSPLHF.

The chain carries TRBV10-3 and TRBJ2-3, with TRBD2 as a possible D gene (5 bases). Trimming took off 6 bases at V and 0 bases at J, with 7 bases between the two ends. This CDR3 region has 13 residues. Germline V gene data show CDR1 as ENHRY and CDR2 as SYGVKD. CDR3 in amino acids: CAIRRESTDTQYF. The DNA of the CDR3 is TGTGCCATCAGGAGGGAGAGCACAGATACGCAGTATTTT.

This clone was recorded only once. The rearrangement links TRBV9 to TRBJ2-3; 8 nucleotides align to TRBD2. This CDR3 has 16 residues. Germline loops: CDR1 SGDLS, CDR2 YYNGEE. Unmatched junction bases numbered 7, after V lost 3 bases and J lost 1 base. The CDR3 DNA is TGTGCCAGCAGCGGTTTCGGGGGGGCCCGCACAGATACGCAGTATTTT. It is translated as CASSGFGGARTDTQYF.

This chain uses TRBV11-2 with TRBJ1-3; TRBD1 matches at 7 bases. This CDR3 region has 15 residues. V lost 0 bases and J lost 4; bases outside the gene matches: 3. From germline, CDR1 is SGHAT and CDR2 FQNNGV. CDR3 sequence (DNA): TGTGCCAGCAGCTTAGAGTGGACAGGCGGAAACACCATATATTTT. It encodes CASSLEWTGGNTIYF.

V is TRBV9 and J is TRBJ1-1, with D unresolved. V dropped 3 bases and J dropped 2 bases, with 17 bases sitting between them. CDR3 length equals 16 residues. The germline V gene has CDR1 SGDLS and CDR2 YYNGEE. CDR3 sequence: CASSAPWSAENTEAFF. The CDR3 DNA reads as TGTGCCAGCAGCGCCCCGTGGTCGGCAGAAAACACTGAAGCTTTCTTT.

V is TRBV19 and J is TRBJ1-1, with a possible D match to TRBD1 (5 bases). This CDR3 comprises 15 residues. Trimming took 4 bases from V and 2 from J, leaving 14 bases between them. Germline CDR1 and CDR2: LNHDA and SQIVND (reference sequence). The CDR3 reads CASSTPYRDNTEAFF. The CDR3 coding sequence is TGTGCCAGTAGTACCCCGTATAGGGACAACACTGAAGCTTTCTTT.

CDR3 sequence: CAISGVASGGSHSRNEQFF. For the CDR3, the DNA is TGTGCCATCAGTGGCGTGGCTAGCGGGGGGTCTCATTCCCGCAATGAGCAGTTCTTC. The chain recombines TRBV10-3 with TRBJ2-1; 11 bases fit TRBD2. J gave up 6 bases and V 4 bases, and 17 bases lay outside the gene matches. The CDR3 sequence is 19 residues long. Germline-derived CDR1 and CDR2 are ENHRY and SYGVKD.

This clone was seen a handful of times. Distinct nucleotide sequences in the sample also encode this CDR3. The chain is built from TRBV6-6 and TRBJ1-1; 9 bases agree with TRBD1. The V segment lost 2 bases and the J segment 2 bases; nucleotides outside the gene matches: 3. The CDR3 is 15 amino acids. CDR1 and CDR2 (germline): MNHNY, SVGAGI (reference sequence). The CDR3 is CASSYPGQGNTEAFF. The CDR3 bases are TGTGCCAGCAGTTACCCGGGACAGGGTAACACTGAAGCTTTCTTT.

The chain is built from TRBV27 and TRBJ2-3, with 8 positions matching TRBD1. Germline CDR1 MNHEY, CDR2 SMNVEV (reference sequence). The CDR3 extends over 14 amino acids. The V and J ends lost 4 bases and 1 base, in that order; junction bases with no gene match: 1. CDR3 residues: CASSSDRGTDTQYF. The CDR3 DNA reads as TGTGCCAGCAGTTCGGACAGGGGCACAGATACGCAGTATTTT.

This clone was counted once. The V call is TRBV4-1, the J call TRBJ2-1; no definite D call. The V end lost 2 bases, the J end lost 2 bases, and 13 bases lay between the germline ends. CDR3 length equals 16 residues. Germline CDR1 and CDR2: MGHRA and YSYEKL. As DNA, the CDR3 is TGCGCCAGCAGCCAAAATCCGGGTCCAACCTACAATGAGCAGTTCTTC. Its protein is CASSQNPGPTYNEQFF.

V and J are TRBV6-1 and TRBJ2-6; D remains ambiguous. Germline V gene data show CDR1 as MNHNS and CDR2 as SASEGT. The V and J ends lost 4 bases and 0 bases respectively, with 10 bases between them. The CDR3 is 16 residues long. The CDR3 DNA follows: TGTGCCAGCAGTGCGCTTAGAAGCTCTGGGGCCAACGTCCTGACTTTC. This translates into CASSALRSSGANVLTF.

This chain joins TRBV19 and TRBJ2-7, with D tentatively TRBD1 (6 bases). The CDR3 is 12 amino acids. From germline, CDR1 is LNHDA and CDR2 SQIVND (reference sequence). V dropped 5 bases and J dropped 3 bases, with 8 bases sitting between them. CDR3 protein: CASSEQGYEQYF. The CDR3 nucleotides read TGTGCCAGTAGTGAACAGGGCTACGAGCAGTACTTC.